This T cell receptor beta chain was captured by sequencing in a study of blood T cell repertoires in COVID-19. Study details: Donors in the United States, Italy and Spain gave samples during acute or convalescent COVID-19. T cells, B-cell-depleted T cells, or PBMCs provided the cDNA or gDNA that served as material.

V shed 3 bases and J shed 8 bases, with 11 bases lying between them. Germline V lookup: CDR1 SGHTS, CDR2 YDEGEE. The CDR3 has 12 amino acids. Methods used by the authors: The assay estimated nucleated cells by amplifying reference gene primers. TCRdb keeps only in-frame clones here, not all; method: immunoSEQ multiplex PCR. D and trimming were read from the DNA, whereas the V and J calls and clone size are those reported in that table. The sample contains 110,000 or so clones, more than 75% of which appear only once. Source material: peripheral blood. The source of this sequence is a woman aged 40 to 49 with acute or convalescent COVID-19. J is TRBJ1-2 and V is TRBV5-8, with D perhaps matching TRBD1 (6 bases). The CDR3 loop is CASSWTEHGYTF. Here the CDR3 DNA reads TGTGCCAGCAGCTGGACAGAACACGGCTACACCTTC.